Sequencing of this TCR beta chain was carried out in a study of cytomegalovirus exposure and HLA in healthy donors. Study-wide points: In presence/absence analyses, roughly uniform sequencing depth across donors was assumed. There were several of the most significant clusters that appeared linked to common viral pathogens in a later analysis. Because they were indistinguishable, some V segments, including TRBV6-2 and TRBV6-3, were excluded. Most of the TCR beta V segments (in an earlier analysis) were productive either about 87% or about 30% of the time.

Primers for the PCR totalled 60 Vbeta and 13 Jbeta. Using immunoSEQ multiplex PCR, the repertoire was profiled, and TCRdb retains in-frame clones only, with some absent. The sample lists 85,000 to 110,000 clones; roughly three quarters were seen once. CDR1 and CDR2 (germline): ENHRY, SYGVKD. The CDR3 runs 13 residues. The ends were cut back, 4 bases at V and 2 bases at J, with 9 bases in the middle. In regard to this clone: No antigen is known for it.

This clonotype was sampled from a man in his forties or fifties in good health and CMV-seropositive. Sequenced: PBMCs. This chain joins TRBV10-3 and TRBJ2-7, with D perhaps TRBD1 (5 bases). CDR3 in DNA: TGTGCCATCAGTGGGGGCAATACCTACGAGCAGTACTTC. Its protein is CAISGGNTYEQYF.